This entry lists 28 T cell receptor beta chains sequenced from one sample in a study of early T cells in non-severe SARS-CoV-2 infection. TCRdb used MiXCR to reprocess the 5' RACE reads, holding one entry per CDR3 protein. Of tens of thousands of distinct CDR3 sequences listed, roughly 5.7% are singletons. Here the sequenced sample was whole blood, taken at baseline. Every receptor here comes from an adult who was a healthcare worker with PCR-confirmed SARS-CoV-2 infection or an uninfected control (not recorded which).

Written as DNA, the CDR3 is TGTGCCAGCAGTCCGTGGACAGGGAGGATCCAAGAGACCCAGTACTTC. Its translation: CASSPWTGRIQETQYF. The chain combines TRBV28 with TRBJ2-5; 8 bases match TRBD1. CDR1 and CDR2 from the germline V gene are MDHEN and SYDVKM. The CDR3 runs to 16 residues. V shed 5 bases and J 1 base; nucleotides not matched to a gene: 9.

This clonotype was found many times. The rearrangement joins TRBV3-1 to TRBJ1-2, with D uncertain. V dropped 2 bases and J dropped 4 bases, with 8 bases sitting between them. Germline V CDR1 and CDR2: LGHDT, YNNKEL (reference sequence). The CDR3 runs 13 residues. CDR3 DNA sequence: TGTGCCAGCAGCCAATGGGTTGGCTATGGCTACACCTTC. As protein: CASSQWVGYGYTF.

This CDR3 is CASSHGQGAVETQYF. In nucleotides, the CDR3 is TGCGCCAGCAGTCACGGACAGGGGGCGGTGGAGACCCAGTACTTC. This chain links TRBV5-1 with TRBJ2-5; TRBD1 aligns across 11 bases. Germline CDR1 and CDR2: SGHRS and YFSETQ. J lost 5 bases, V lost 5 bases, and 8 bases had no gene match. The CDR3 extends over 15 amino acids.

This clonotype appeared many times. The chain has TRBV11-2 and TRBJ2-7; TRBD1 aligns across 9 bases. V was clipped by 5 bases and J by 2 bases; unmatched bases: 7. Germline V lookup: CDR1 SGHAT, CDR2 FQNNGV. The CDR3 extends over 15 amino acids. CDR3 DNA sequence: TGTGCCAGCAGCCGCGGGACAGGGCAAACCTACGAGCAGTACTTC. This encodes CASSRGTGQTYEQYF.

CDR3 nucleotides: TGTGCCGTGGCCGGGACCCCGGACTCCTACGAGCAGTACTTC. Its translation: CAVAGTPDSYEQYF. V is TRBV10-3 and J is TRBJ2-7; the D call may be TRBD1 or TRBD2 (5 bases each). The V end lost 11 bases, the J end lost 0 bases, and 17 bases lay between the germline ends. There are 14 residues in the CDR3. Germline CDR1 is ENHRY and CDR2 is SYGVKD.

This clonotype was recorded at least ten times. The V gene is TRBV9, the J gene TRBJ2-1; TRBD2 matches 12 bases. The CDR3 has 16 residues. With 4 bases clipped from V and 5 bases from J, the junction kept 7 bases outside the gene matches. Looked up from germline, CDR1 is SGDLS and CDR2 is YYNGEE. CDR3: CASSSRTSGTHNEQFF. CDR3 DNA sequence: TGTGCCAGCAGCTCTCGGACTAGCGGGACTCACAATGAGCAGTTCTTC.

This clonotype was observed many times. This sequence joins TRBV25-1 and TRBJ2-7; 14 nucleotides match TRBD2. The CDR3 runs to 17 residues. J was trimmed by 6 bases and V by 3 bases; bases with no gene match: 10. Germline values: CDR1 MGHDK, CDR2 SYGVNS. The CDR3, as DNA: TGTGCCAGCAGTGATCCAACCGGGACTAGCGGGAGTGGCGAGCAGTACTTC. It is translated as CASSDPTGTSGSGEQYF.

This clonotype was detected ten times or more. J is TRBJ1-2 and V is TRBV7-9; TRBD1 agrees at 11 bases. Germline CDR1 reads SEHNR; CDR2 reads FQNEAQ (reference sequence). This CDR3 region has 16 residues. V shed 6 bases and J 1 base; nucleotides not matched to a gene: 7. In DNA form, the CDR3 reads TGTGCCAGCAGACCTGGACAGGGGGCTATTAACTATGGCTACACCTTC. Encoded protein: CASRPGQGAINYGYTF.

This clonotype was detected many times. The CDR3 is CASSRGTSASNEQYF. The CDR3 nucleotides are TGTGCCAGCAGTCGCGGGACTAGCGCCTCGAATGAGCAGTACTTC. The V call is TRBV27, the J call TRBJ2-7; TRBD2 agrees at 10 bases. This CDR3 is built from 15 residues. Germline CDR1 MNHEY, CDR2 SMNVEV (reference sequence). The V segment lost 5 bases and the J segment 7 bases; nucleotides outside the gene matches: 11.

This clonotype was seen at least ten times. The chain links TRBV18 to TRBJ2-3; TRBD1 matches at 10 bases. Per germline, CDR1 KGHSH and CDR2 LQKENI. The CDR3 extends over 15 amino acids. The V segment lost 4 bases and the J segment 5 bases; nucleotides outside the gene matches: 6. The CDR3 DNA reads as TGTGCCAGCTCACGGGGGACAGGGGTTGAAGATACGCAGTATTTT. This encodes CASSRGTGVEDTQYF.

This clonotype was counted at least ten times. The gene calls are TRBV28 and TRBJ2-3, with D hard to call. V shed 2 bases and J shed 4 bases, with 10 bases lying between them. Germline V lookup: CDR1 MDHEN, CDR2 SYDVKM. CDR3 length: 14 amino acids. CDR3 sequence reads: CASSLGLWADTQYF. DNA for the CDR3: TGTGCCAGCAGTTTAGGGCTCTGGGCAGATACGCAGTATTTT.

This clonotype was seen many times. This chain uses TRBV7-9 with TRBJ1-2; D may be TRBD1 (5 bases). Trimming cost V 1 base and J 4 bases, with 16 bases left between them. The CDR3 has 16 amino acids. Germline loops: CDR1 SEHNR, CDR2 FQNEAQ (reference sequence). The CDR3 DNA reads TGTGCCAGCAGCTTAGACGAGGGCAGGGCCTCCTATGGCTACACCTTC. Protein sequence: CASSLDEGRASYGYTF.

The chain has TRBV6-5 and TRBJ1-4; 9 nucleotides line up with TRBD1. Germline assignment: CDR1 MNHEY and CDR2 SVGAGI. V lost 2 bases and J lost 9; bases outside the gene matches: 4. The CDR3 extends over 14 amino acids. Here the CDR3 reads CASSYRDRDKKLFF. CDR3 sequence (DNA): TGTGCCAGCAGTTACCGGGACAGGGACAAAAAACTGTTTTTT.

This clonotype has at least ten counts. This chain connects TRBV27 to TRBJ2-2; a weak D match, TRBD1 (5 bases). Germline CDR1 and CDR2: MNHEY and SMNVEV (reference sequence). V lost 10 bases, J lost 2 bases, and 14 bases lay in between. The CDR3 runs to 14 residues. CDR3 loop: CATRSWTNTGELFF. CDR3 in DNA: TGTGCCACCAGAAGCTGGACAAACACCGGGGAGCTGTTTTTT.

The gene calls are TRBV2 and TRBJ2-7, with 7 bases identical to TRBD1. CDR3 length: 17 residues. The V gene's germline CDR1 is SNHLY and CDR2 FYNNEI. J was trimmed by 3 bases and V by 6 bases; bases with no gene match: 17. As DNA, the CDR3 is TGTGCCAGCAGGTTCCTGGGGTCGGGACAGACCTACTACGAGCAGTACTTC. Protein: CASRFLGSGQTYYEQYF.

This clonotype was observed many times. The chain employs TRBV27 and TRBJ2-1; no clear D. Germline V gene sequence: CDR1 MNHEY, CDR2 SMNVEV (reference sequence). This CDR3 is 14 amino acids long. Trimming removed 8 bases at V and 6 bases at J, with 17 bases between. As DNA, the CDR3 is TGTGCCAGCGAACCCCACGGATTACCCAATGAGCAGTTCTTC. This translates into CASEPHGLPNEQFF.

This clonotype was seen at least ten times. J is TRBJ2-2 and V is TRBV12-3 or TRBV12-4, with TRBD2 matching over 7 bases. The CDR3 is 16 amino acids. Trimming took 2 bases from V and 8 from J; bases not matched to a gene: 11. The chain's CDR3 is CASSLFGLDPMGELFF. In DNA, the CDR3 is TGTGCCAGCAGTTTATTCGGACTAGACCCCATGGGGGAGCTGTTTTTT.

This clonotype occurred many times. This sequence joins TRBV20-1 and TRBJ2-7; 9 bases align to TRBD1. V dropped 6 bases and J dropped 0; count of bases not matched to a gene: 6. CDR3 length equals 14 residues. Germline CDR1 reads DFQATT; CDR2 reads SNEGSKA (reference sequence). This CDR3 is CSASWTGASYEQYF. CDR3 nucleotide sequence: TGCAGTGCGAGCTGGACAGGGGCCTCCTACGAGCAGTACTTC.

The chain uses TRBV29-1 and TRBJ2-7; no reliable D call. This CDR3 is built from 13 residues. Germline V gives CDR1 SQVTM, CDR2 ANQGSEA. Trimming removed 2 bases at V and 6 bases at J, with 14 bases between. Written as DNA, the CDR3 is TGCAGCGTTGAATCAGGTAAAGGAAGCGAGCAGTACTTC. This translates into CSVESGKGSEQYF.

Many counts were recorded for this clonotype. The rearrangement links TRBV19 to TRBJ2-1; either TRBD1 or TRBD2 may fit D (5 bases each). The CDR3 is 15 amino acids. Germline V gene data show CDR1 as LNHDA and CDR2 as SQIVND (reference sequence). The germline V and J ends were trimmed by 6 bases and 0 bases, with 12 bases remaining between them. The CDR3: CASSPRGLSYNEQFF. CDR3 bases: TGTGCCAGTAGCCCGAGGGGTCTCTCCTACAATGAGCAGTTCTTC.

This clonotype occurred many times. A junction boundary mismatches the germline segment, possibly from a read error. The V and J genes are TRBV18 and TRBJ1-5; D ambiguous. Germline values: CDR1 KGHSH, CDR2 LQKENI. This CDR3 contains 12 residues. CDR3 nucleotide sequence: TGTGCCAACTCACCAGACCATCAGCCCCAGCATTTT. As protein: CANSPDHQPQHF.

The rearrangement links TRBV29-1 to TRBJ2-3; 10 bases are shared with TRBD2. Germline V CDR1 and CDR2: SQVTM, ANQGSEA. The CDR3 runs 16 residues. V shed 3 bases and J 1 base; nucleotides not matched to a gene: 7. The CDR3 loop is CSVEATSGTGTDTQYF. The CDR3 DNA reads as TGCAGCGTTGAGGCCACTAGCGGGACGGGCACAGATACGCAGTATTTT.

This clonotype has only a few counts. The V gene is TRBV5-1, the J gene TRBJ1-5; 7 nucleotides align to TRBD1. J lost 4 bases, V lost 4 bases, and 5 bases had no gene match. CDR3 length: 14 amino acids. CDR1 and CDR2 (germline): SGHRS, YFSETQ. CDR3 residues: CASSPGTENQPQHF. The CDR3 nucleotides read TGCGCCAGCAGCCCCGGGACAGAGAATCAGCCCCAGCATTTT.

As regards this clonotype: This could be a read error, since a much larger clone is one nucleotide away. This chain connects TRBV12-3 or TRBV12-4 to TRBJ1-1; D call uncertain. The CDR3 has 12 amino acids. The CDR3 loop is CSSTLRGAQAFF. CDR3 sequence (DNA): TGTTCCAGCACCCTTCGGGGAGCGCAGGCTTTCTTT.

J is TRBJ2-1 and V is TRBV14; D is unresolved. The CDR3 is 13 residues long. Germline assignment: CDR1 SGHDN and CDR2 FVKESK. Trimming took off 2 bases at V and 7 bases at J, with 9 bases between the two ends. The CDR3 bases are TGTGCCAGCAGCCAAAACCCTCGGAATGAGCAGTTCTTC. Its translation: CASSQNPRNEQFF.

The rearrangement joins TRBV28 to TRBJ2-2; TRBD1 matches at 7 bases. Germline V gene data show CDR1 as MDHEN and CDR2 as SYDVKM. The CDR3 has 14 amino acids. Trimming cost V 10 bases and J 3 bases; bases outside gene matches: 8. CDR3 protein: CATTGTDYTGELFF. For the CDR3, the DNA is TGTGCCACCACCGGGACAGATTACACCGGGGAGCTGTTTTTT.

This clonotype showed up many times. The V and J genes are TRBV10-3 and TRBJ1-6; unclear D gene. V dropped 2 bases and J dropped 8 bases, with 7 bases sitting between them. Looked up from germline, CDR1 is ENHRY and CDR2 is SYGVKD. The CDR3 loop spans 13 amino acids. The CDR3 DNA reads TGTGCCATCAGTGAGATAGAGGATTCACCCCTCCACTTT. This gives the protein CAISEIEDSPLHF.

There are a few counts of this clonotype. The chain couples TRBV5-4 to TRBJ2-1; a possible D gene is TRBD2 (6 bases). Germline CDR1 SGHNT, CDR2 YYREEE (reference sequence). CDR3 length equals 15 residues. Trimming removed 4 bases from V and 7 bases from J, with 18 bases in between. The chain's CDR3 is CASSVAGSVGNEQFF. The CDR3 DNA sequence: TGTGCCAGCAGCGTGGCGGGAAGCGTCGGGAATGAGCAGTTCTTC.